The 9 T cell receptor beta chains below come from one sample, sequenced in a study of cytomegalovirus exposure and HLA in healthy donors. Generated by immunoSEQ multiplex PCR, the TCRdb table keeps only in-frame clones and is missing some. The sample comprises around 150,000 clones, approximately 88% of which are singletons, and 3.3% rests with the top ten. Sequencing input: PBMCs. The receptors were gathered from a woman aged 18-29 years in good health and CMV-seropositive.

The genes are TRBV30 and TRBJ2-7; D possibly corresponds to TRBD2 (6 bases). The CDR3 runs to 14 residues. The V and J ends lost 0 bases and 2 bases respectively, with 11 bases between them. CDR1 and CDR2 from the germline V gene are GTSNPN and SVGIG (reference sequence). The CDR3 reads CAWSVGGSAYEQYF. DNA of the CDR3: TGTGCCTGGAGTGTCGGAGGGAGTGCCTACGAGCAGTACTTC. The full variable domain, its missing parts supplied by reference TRBV30 and TRBJ2-7, is SQTIHQWPATLVQPVGSPLSLECTVEGTSNPNLYWYRQAAGRGLQLLFYSVGIGQISSEVPQNLSASRPQDRQFILSSKKLLLSDSGFYLCAWSVGGSAYEQYFGPGTRLTVT.

This chain uses TRBV12-5 with TRBJ2-1, with 10 positions matching TRBD2. This CDR3 region has 17 residues. Per germline, CDR1 LGHNT and CDR2 FRNRAP. Unmatched junction bases numbered 6, after V lost 0 bases and J lost 4 bases. The CDR3 region has the DNA TGTGCTAGTGGTTTGGTCCAGCGGGAGGGCGGGTACAATGAGCAGTTCTTC. Encoded protein: CASGLVQREGGYNEQFF. The variable domain in full, with the rest retrieved from reference TRBV12-5 and TRBJ2-1, is DARVTQTPRHKVTEMGQEVTMRCQPILGHNTVFWYRQTMMQGLELLAYFRNRAPLDDSGMPKDRFSAEMPDATLATLKIQPSEPRDSAVYFCASGLVQREGGYNEQFFGPGTRLTVL.

The CDR3 loop is CASRAGENTGELFF. The CDR3 coding sequence is TGTGCCAGCCGGGCCGGGGAGAACACCGGGGAGCTGTTTTTT. The chain is built from TRBV6-4 and TRBJ2-2, with a weak D call TRBD2 (5 bases). The CDR3 spans 14 residues. The V gene's germline CDR1 is MRHNA and CDR2 SNTAGT. Trimming took off 8 bases at V and 1 base at J, with 11 bases between the two ends.

This chain uses TRBV19 with TRBJ2-3, with a tentative D call TRBD2 (6 bases). The CDR3 covers 16 residues. Looked up from germline, CDR1 is LNHDA and CDR2 is SQIVND (reference sequence). Trimming stripped 3 bases from V and 1 base from J, with 14 bases between. The CDR3 here is CASSMAGSSRTDTQYF. The DNA of the CDR3 is TGTGCCAGTAGTATGGCGGGGTCCTCCCGCACAGATACGCAGTATTTT. The whole variable domain, remainder taken from reference TRBV19 and TRBJ2-3, is DGGITQSPKYLFRKEGQNVTLSCEQNLNHDAMYWYRQDPGQGLRLIYYSQIVNDFQKGDIAEGYSVSREKKESFPLTVTSAQKNPTAFYLCASSMAGSSRTDTQYFGPGTRLTVL.

The chain joins TRBV5-1 to TRBJ2-3; D perhaps matches TRBD2 (6 bases). CDR3 length: 16 residues. The V end was cut by 0 bases, the J end by 4 bases, with 15 bases between. Germline-derived CDR1 and CDR2 are SGHRS and YFSETQ. The CDR3 region is CASSLEASAGADTQYF. The DNA of the CDR3 is TGCGCCAGCAGCTTGGAGGCTAGCGCTGGGGCAGATACGCAGTATTTT.

The chain carries TRBV4-2 and TRBJ2-5; TRBD2 aligns across 9 bases. Germline CDR1 LGHNA, CDR2 YNFKEQ. With 4 bases clipped from V and 6 bases from J, the junction kept 6 bases outside the gene matches. The CDR3 runs 14 residues. DNA for the CDR3: TGTGCCAGCAGCCCCGGGGCTAGCGGGAAGACCCAGTACTTC. Protein product: CASSPGASGKTQYF.

This chain joins TRBV7-8 and TRBJ2-7; 8 bases agree with TRBD2. Germline lookup yields CDR1 SGHVS and CDR2 FQNEAQ. V dropped 3 bases and J dropped 2; count of bases not matched to a gene: 3. The CDR3 runs 14 residues. CDR3: CASSFPGRAYEQYF. The CDR3 coding sequence is TGTGCCAGCAGCTTTCCCGGGAGGGCCTACGAGCAGTACTTC.

The gene calls are TRBV5-1 and TRBJ2-5; TRBD1 agrees at 7 bases. The CDR3 is 17 amino acids. V shed 4 bases, J shed 2 bases, and the junction held 14 bases outside the gene matches. The V gene's germline CDR1 is SGHRS and CDR2 YFSETQ. CDR3 sequence reads: CASSPRDRTPLQETQYF. CDR3 coding DNA: TGCGCCAGCAGCCCAAGGGACAGAACCCCTTTACAAGAGACCCAGTACTTC.

V usage is TRBV11-3 and J usage is TRBJ2-7; the match to TRBD2 covers 8 bases. This CDR3 has 14 residues. CDR1 is SGHNT and CDR2 is YENEEA in the germline V gene. The V gene end was trimmed by 4 bases and the J gene end by 2 bases; junction bases not matched to a gene: 4. In DNA, the CDR3 is TGTGCCAGCAGCTCGGGGGGGCGGGCCTACGAGCAGTACTTC. Its protein is CASSSGGRAYEQYF.